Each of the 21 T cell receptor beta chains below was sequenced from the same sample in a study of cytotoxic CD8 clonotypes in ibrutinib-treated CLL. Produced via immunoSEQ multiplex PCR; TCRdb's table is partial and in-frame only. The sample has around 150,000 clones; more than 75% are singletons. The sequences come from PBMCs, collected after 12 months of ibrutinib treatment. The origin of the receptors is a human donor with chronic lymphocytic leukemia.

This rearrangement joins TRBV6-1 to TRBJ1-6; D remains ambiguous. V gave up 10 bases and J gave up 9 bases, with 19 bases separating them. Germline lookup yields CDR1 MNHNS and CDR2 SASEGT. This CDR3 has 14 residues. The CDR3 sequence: CATSPSGVRSPLHF. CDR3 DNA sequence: TGTGCCACCTCCCCCTCTGGGGTACGTTCACCCCTCCACTTT.

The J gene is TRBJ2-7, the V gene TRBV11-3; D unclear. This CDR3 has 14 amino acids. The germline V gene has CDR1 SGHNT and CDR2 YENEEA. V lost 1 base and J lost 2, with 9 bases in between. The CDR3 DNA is TGTGCCAGCAGCTTAGCGGGCTTAACCTACGAGCAGTACTTC. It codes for CASSLAGLTYEQYF.

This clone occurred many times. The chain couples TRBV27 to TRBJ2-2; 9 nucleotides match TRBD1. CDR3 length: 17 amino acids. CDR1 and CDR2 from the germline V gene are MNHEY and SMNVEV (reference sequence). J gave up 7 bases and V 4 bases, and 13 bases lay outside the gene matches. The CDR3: CASSSHYDGTGNGELFF. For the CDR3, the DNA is TGTGCCAGCAGTTCCCACTACGACGGGACAGGGAACGGGGAGCTGTTTTTT.

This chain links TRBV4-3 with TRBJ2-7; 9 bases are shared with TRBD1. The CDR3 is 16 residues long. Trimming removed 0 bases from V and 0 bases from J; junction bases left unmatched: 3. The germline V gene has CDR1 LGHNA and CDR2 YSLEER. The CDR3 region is CASSQDRDRASYEQYF. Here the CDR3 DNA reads TGCGCCAGCAGCCAAGATCGGGACAGGGCCTCCTACGAGCAGTACTTC.

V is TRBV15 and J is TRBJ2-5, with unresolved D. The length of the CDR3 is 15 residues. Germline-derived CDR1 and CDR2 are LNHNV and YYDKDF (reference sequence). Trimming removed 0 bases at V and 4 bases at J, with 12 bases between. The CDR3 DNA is TGTGCCACCAGCAGAGATCGGCCATCGGGAGAGACCCAGTACTTC. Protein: CATSRDRPSGETQYF.

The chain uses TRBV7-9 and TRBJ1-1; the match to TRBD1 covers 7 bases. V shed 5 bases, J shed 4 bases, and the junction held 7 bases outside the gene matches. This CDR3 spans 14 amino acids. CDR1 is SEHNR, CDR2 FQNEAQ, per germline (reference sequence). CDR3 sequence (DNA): TGTGCCAGCAGCCCACAGGGGAGGGGCACTGAAGCTTTCTTT. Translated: CASSPQGRGTEAFF.

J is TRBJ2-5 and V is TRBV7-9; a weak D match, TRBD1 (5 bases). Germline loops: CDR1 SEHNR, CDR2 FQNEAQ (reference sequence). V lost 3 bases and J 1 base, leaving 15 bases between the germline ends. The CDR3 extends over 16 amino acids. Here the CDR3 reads CASSFPDTTSQETQYF. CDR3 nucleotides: TGTGCCAGCAGCTTTCCGGACACTACATCCCAAGAGACCCAGTACTTC.

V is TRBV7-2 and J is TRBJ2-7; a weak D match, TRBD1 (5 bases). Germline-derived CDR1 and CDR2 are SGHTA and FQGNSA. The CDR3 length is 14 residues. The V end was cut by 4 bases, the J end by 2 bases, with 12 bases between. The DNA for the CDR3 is TGTGCCAGCAGCTCGACTCAGGGAACCTACGAGCAGTACTTC. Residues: CASSSTQGTYEQYF.

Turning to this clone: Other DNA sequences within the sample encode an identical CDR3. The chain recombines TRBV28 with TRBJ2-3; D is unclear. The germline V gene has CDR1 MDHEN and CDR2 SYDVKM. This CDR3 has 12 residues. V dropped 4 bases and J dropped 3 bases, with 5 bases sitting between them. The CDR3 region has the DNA TGTGCCAGCAGTTCTCTAACAGATACGCAGTATTTT. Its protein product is CASSSLTDTQYF. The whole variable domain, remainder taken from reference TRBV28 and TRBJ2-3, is DVKVTQSSRYLVKRTGEKVFLECVQDMDHENMFWYRQDPGLGLRLIYFSYDVKMKEKGDIPEGYSVSREKKERFSLILESASTNQTSMYLCASSSLTDTQYFGPGTRLTVL.

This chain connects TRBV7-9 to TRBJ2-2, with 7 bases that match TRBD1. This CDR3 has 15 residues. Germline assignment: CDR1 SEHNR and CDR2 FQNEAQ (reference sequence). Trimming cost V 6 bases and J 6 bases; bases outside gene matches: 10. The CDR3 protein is CASSFLTGSSGELFF. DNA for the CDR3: TGTGCCAGCAGTTTTCTGACAGGGAGCTCCGGGGAGCTGTTTTTT.

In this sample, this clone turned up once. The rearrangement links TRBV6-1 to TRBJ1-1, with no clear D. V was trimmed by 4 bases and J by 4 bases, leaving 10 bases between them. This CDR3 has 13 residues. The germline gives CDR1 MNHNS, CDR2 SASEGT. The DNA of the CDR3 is TGTGCCAGCAGTGGGGCAGAGGGCACTGAAGCTTTCTTT. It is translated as CASSGAEGTEAFF.

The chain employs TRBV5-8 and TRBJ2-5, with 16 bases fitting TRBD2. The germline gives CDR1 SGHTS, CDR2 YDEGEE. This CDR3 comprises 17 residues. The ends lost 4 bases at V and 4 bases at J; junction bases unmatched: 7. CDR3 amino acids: CASSTGTSGGARETQYF. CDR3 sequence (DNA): TGTGCCAGCAGCACAGGGACTAGCGGGGGGGCGAGAGAGACCCAGTACTTC.

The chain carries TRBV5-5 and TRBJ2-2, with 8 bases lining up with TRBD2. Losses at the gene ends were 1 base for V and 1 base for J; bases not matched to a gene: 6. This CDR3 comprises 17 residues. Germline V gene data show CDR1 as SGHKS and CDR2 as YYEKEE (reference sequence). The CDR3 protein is CASSLTAGELNTGELFF. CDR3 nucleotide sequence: TGTGCCAGCAGCTTGACAGCGGGGGAATTGAACACCGGGGAGCTGTTTTTT.

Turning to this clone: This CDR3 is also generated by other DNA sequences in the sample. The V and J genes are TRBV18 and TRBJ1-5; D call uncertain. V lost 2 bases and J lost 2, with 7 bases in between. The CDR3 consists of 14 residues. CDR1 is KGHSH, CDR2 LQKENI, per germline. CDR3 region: CASSPGRGNQPQHF. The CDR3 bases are TGTGCCAGCTCACCAGGCCGAGGCAATCAGCCCCAGCATTTT.

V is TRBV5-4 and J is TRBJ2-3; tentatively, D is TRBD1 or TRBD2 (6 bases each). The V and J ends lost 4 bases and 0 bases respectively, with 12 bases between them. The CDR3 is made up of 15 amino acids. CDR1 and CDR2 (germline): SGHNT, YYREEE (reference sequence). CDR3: CASSGGGLSTDTQYF. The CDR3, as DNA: TGTGCCAGCAGCGGTGGGGGGCTGAGCACAGATACGCAGTATTTT. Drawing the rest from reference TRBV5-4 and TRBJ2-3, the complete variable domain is ETGVTQSPTHLIKTRGQQVTLRCSSQSGHNTVSWYQQALGQGPQFIFQYYREEENGRGNFPPRFSGLQFPNYSSELNVNALELDDSALYLCASSGGGLSTDTQYFGPGTRLTVL.

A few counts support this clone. In DNA, the CDR3 is TGCGCCAGCAGCTTGACAGGGGGTGGATACGAGCAGTACTTC. Its protein product is CASSLTGGGYEQYF. This chain joins TRBV5-1 and TRBJ2-7; 8 bases agree with TRBD1. CDR1 and CDR2 from the germline V gene are SGHRS and YFSETQ. The CDR3 sequence is 14 residues long. V dropped 1 base and J dropped 4; count of bases not matched to a gene: 4.

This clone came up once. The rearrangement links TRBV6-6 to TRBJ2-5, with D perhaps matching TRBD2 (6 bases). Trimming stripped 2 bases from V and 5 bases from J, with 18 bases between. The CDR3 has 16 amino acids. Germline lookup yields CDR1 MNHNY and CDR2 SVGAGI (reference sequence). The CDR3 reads CASSYAQSGSGETQYF. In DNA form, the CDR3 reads TGTGCCAGCAGTTACGCCCAGTCCGGGAGTGGGGAGACCCAGTACTTC.

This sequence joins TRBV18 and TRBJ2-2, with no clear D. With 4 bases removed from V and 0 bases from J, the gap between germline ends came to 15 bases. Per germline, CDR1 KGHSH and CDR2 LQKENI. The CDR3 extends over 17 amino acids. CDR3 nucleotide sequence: TGTGCCAGCTCACAAGGACCGCTGTTCGCGAACACCGGGGAGCTGTTTTTT. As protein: CASSQGPLFANTGELFF.

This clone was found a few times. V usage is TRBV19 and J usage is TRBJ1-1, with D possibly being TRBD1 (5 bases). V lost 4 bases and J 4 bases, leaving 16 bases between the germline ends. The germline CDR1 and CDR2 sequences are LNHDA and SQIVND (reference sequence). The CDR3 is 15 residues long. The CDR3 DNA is TGTGCCAGTAGTAGTAGAGGAGGGGAGACCACTGAAGCTTTCTTT. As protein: CASSSRGGETTEAFF.

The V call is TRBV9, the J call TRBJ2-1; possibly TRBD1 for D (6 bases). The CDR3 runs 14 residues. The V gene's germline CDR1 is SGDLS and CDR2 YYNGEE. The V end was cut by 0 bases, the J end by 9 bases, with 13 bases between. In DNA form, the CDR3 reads TGTGCCAGCAGCGTAGGCCAGGGGATGGGTGAGCAGTTCTTC. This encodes CASSVGQGMGEQFF.

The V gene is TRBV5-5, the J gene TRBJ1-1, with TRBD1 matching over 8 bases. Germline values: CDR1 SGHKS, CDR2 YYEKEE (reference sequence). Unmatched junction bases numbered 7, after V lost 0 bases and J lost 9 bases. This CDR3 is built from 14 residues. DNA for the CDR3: TGTGCCAGCAGCTTGGCCCAGGGGGCAGGAAAAGCTTTCTTT. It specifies CASSLAQGAGKAFF.